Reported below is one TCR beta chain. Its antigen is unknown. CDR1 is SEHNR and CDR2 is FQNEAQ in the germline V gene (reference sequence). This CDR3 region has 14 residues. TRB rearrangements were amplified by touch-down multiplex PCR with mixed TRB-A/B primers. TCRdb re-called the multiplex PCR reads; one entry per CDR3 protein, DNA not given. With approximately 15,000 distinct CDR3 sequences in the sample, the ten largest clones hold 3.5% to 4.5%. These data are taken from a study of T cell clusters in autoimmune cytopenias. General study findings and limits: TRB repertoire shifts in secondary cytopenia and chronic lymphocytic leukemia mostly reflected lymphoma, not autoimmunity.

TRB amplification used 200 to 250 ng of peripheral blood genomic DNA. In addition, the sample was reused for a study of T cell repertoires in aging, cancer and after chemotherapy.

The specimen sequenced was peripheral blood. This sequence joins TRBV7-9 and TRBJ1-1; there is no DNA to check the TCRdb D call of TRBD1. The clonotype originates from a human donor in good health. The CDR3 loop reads CASTPDRLNTKAFF.